The clone carrying this T cell receptor (beta chain) was counted ten times or more. Its target is unknown. Specified time point: newly diagnosed GD, antithyroid drugs for less than 3 months. The authors made the TCR library using RNA they extracted from PBMCs. These data originate in a study of regulatory T cells in long-lasting Graves disease. Trimming shortened V by 3 bases and J by 2 bases, and 11 bases separated the two germline ends. Germline loops: CDR1 LNHNV, CDR2 YYDKDF (reference sequence). The CDR3 has 14 residues. Study-wide results and caveats: Clonotypes that were public and shared totalled a few thousand in persistent patients versus 800 to 1,000 in new patients. TRBV28 was favored in persistent disease, as were TRBJ1-2 and TRBJ2-5. Lower TCR diversity was seen in persistent Graves' patients than in newly diagnosed ones.

Construction of TCR beta libraries relied on iRepertoire HTBI primers and on Arm-PCR targeting CDR3 regions. Each CDR3 protein gets one entry after TCRdb re-called the multiplex PCR reads with MiXCR. The sample lists 300,000 to 400,000 distinct CDR3 sequences; 18% were seen once. V gene TRBV15 combines with J gene TRBJ2-7, with D possibly being TRBD1 (6 bases). The source of this sequence is a female donor with Graves disease. The input for sequencing was peripheral blood mononuclear cells (PBMCs), taken at new diagnosis, from a patient treated with antithyroid drugs. CDR3 in DNA: TGTGCCACCAGCAGTCAGGACAGTCCCTACGAGCAGTACTTC. Its protein is CATSSQDSPYEQYF.